These T cell receptor beta chains were read from a single sample in a study of blood T cell repertoires in COVID-19. The repertoire was sequenced with immunoSEQ multiplex PCR; TCRdb's copy has only in-frame clones and lacks some. This repertoire shows about 250,000 clones, just over 85% found once; its top ten account for 1.3% to 1.5%. The specimen sequenced was peripheral blood. These receptors all come from an elderly man with acute or convalescent COVID-19. Each CDR3 is given with its conserved first and last residue. Fields, in order: CDR3 length, D gene, V gene, clone size, J gene, CDR3 protein, CDR3 DNA. A D gene is named only where the DNA matches it firmly. Rows give clone size only sometimes, using once, few, many, or a class for an expanded clone.

cdr3_length: 15
d_call: TRBD1
v_call: TRBV4-3
clone_size: once
j_call: TRBJ1-2
cdr3_aa: CASSQDGTGGDGYTF
cdr3_nt: TGCGCCAGCAGCCAAGATGGGACAGGGGGTGATGGCTACACCTTC

cdr3_length: 13
d_call: -
v_call: TRBV7-9
clone_size: -
j_call: TRBJ1-1
cdr3_aa: CASSLFMNTEAFF
cdr3_nt: TGTGCCAGCAGCTTATTTATGAACACTGAAGCTTTCTTT

cdr3_length: 15
d_call: TRBD1
v_call: TRBV7-2
clone_size: few
j_call: TRBJ2-7
cdr3_aa: CASSRGQGIGYEQYF
cdr3_nt: TGTGCCAGCAGCCGTGGACAGGGCATAGGGTACGAGCAGTACTTC

cdr3_length: 14
d_call: -
v_call: TRBV5-1
clone_size: -
j_call: TRBJ2-7
cdr3_aa: CASSLDTSPYEQYF
cdr3_nt: TGCGCCAGCAGCTTGGATACATCACCCTACGAGCAGTACTTC

cdr3_length: 13
d_call: TRBD2
v_call: TRBV7-7
clone_size: -
j_call: TRBJ2-3
cdr3_aa: CASSLAGEDTQYF
cdr3_nt: TGTGCTAGCAGCTTAGCGGGAGAAGATACGCAGTATTTT

cdr3_length: 16
d_call: -
v_call: TRBV6-5
clone_size: -
j_call: TRBJ2-7
cdr3_aa: CASSLRAAGFPYEQYF
cdr3_nt: TGTGCCAGCAGTTTGCGGGCCGCGGGATTTCCCTACGAGCAGTACTTC

cdr3_length: 21
d_call: -
v_call: TRBV7-5
clone_size: -
j_call: TRBJ1-5
cdr3_aa: CARSFQSLPTGTGYSNQPQHF
cdr3_nt: TGTGCCAGAAGCTTCCAGTCTCTGCCCACCGGGACAGGTTATAGCAATCAGCCCCAGCATTTT

cdr3_length: 13
d_call: TRBD2
v_call: TRBV12-3/TRBV12-4
clone_size: -
j_call: TRBJ2-2
cdr3_aa: CASSQGLAGELFF
cdr3_nt: TGTGCCAGCAGTCAGGGACTAGCCGGGGAGCTGTTTTTT

cdr3_length: 11
d_call: -
v_call: TRBV28
clone_size: -
j_call: TRBJ2-7
cdr3_aa: CASRQAGEQYF
cdr3_nt: TGTGCCAGCAGACAAGCAGGGGAGCAGTACTTC

cdr3_length: 15
d_call: -
v_call: TRBV27
clone_size: -
j_call: TRBJ1-6
cdr3_aa: CASSLTGETNSPLHF
cdr3_nt: TGTGCCAGCAGTCTTACGGGGGAGACTAATTCACCCCTCCACTTT

cdr3_length: 15
d_call: TRBD2
v_call: TRBV9
clone_size: -
j_call: TRBJ2-3
cdr3_aa: CASSPRAGGTDTQYF
cdr3_nt: TGTGCCAGCAGCCCCCGAGCGGGAGGTACAGATACGCAGTATTTT

cdr3_length: 12
d_call: -
v_call: TRBV28
clone_size: -
j_call: TRBJ2-7
cdr3_aa: CASRGPLYEQYF
cdr3_nt: TGTGCCAGCAGGGGGCCTCTCTACGAGCAGTACTTC

cdr3_length: 14
d_call: -
v_call: TRBV27
clone_size: -
j_call: TRBJ2-3
cdr3_aa: CASSSLQGTDTQYF
cdr3_nt: TGTGCCAGCAGTTCGCTACAGGGTACAGATACGCAGTATTTT

cdr3_length: 13
d_call: -
v_call: TRBV6-6
clone_size: -
j_call: TRBJ1-3
cdr3_aa: CASRLETGNTIYF
cdr3_nt: TGTGCCAGCCGACTTGAAACTGGAAACACCATATATTTT

cdr3_length: 15
d_call: -
v_call: TRBV7-2
clone_size: -
j_call: TRBJ2-7
cdr3_aa: CASSLAGTQTYEQYF
cdr3_nt: TGTGCCAGCAGCTTAGCCGGGACACAAACCTACGAGCAGTACTTC

cdr3_length: 14
d_call: -
v_call: TRBV7-9
clone_size: -
j_call: TRBJ1-5
cdr3_aa: CASSLGQASSPQHF
cdr3_nt: TGTGCCAGCAGCTTAGGTCAGGCTAGCTCGCCCCAGCATTTT

cdr3_length: 18
d_call: TRBD1
v_call: TRBV5-8
clone_size: -
j_call: TRBJ1-4
cdr3_aa: CASSLGTGGYATNEKLFF
cdr3_nt: TGTGCCAGCAGCTTGGGTACAGGGGGCTATGCAACTAATGAAAAACTGTTTTTT

cdr3_length: 14
d_call: -
v_call: TRBV7-3
clone_size: -
j_call: TRBJ1-5
cdr3_aa: CASSLGGANQPQHF
cdr3_nt: TGTGCCAGCAGCTTAGGGGGGGCCAATCAGCCCCAGCATTTT

cdr3_length: 15
d_call: TRBD1
v_call: TRBV7-9
clone_size: -
j_call: TRBJ1-2
cdr3_aa: CASRYGQGGNYGYTF
cdr3_nt: TGTGCCAGCAGATATGGACAGGGGGGCAACTATGGCTACACCTTC

cdr3_length: 15
d_call: TRBD1
v_call: TRBV2
clone_size: -
j_call: TRBJ2-1
cdr3_aa: CASSEDRGNYNEQFF
cdr3_nt: TGTGCCAGCAGTGAAGACAGGGGGAACTACAATGAGCAGTTCTTC

cdr3_length: 16
d_call: TRBD2
v_call: TRBV27
clone_size: -
j_call: TRBJ2-1
cdr3_aa: CASTPLTSGNYNEQFF
cdr3_nt: TGTGCCAGCACTCCCTTGACTAGCGGGAACTACAATGAGCAGTTCTTC

cdr3_length: 13
d_call: -
v_call: TRBV11-1
clone_size: -
j_call: TRBJ2-7
cdr3_aa: CASSQNRVGEQYF
cdr3_nt: TGTGCCAGCAGCCAAAATCGGGTGGGCGAGCAGTACTTC

cdr3_length: 14
d_call: TRBD1
v_call: TRBV7-2
clone_size: -
j_call: TRBJ1-5
cdr3_aa: CASSRDRDNQPQHF
cdr3_nt: TGTGCCAGCAGTCGCGACAGGGACAATCAGCCCCAGCATTTT

cdr3_length: 15
d_call: -
v_call: TRBV19
clone_size: -
j_call: TRBJ1-4
cdr3_aa: CASSIGGTTNEKLFF
cdr3_nt: TGTGCCAGTAGTATCGGGGGAACAACTAATGAAAAACTGTTTTTT

cdr3_length: 15
d_call: -
v_call: TRBV13
clone_size: -
j_call: TRBJ1-4
cdr3_aa: CASSKQQGVSEKLFF
cdr3_nt: TGTGCCAGCAGCAAACAACAGGGCGTAAGTGAAAAACTGTTTTTT

cdr3_length: 15
d_call: -
v_call: TRBV7-8
clone_size: -
j_call: TRBJ2-2
cdr3_aa: CAIRRQSSNTGELFF
cdr3_nt: TGTGCCATCCGACGACAGTCCTCGAACACCGGGGAGCTGTTTTTT

cdr3_length: 15
d_call: -
v_call: TRBV28
clone_size: once
j_call: TRBJ2-7
cdr3_aa: CASSKTGSSSYEQYF
cdr3_nt: TGTGCCAGCAGTAAAACAGGATCCAGCTCCTACGAGCAGTACTTC

cdr3_length: 15
d_call: TRBD1
v_call: TRBV24-1
clone_size: -
j_call: TRBJ2-3
cdr3_aa: CATSGNRGLPDTQYF
cdr3_nt: TGTGCCACCAGTGGTAACAGGGGTTTGCCAGATACGCAGTATTTT

cdr3_length: 17
d_call: -
v_call: TRBV27
clone_size: -
j_call: TRBJ2-7
cdr3_aa: CASSVLRLGGASYEQYF
cdr3_nt: TGTGCCAGCAGTGTGCTTAGGTTGGGGGGGGCCTCCTACGAGCAGTACTTC

cdr3_length: 15
d_call: -
v_call: TRBV4-1
clone_size: -
j_call: TRBJ1-1
cdr3_aa: CASSQDVQLNTEAFF
cdr3_nt: TGCGCCAGCAGCCAAGATGTACAGTTGAACACTGAAGCTTTCTTT

cdr3_length: 15
d_call: -
v_call: TRBV7-5
clone_size: -
j_call: TRBJ2-1
cdr3_aa: CARSVAGLRYNEQFF
cdr3_nt: TGTGCCAGAAGCGTAGCCGGACTCCGCTACAATGAGCAGTTCTTC

cdr3_length: 15
d_call: TRBD1
v_call: TRBV19
clone_size: once
j_call: TRBJ1-2
cdr3_aa: CASSPQGQGGYGYTF
cdr3_nt: TGTGCCAGTAGTCCCCAGGGACAGGGCGGCTATGGCTACACCTTC